This TCR beta chain was obtained from a study of OX40 agonist ivuxolimab in advanced cancers. Study-wide context: Three patients got partial responses; one had hepatocellular carcinoma and two had cutaneous melanoma. Overall study findings and caveats: Mean expanded clone counts were higher in CD8+ than CD4+ T cells.

Assay used: immunoSEQ multiplex PCR; TCRdb lists only in-frame clones, some missing. The sample holds tens of thousands of clones, roughly 87% seen once. As to this clone: Its matching antigen is unknown.

Peripheral blood came from all dose cohorts at three timepoints. The sequencing used CD4+ or CD8+ T cells sorted from blood, collected in a trial of the OX40 agonist ivuxolimab. The source of this sequence is an adult with an advanced solid tumor such as melanoma, head and neck, liver or kidney cancer.

CDR3 bases: TGTGCCAGCAGCTTCCGGGAGGGGGCCAAAAACATTCAGTACTTC. Translation gives CASSFREGAKNIQYF. The chain has TRBV11-2 and TRBJ2-4, with TRBD2 matching 8 bases. V was clipped by 3 bases and J by 1 base; unmatched bases: 2. The CDR3 length is 15 residues. CDR1 is SGHAT, CDR2 FQNNGV, per germline.